Sequencing of this T cell receptor (beta chain) was carried out in a study of blood T cell repertoires in COVID-19. Study overall: From the United States, Italy and Spain came samples of acute and convalescent COVID-19. Sources were T cells, B-cell-depleted T cells, or PBMCs; the material itself was cDNA or gDNA.

The study drew participants aged roughly 18 to 95 years from some 23 US areas. Either two negative PCRs, clearance, or symptom resolution qualified Cohort 3 donors as recovered. Profiled with immunoSEQ multiplex PCR; TCRdb holds only in-frame clones, not every one. The repertoire includes about 150,000 clones, approximately 78% of them detected once, and 6% sits in the top ten. The CDR3 runs to 13 residues. In germline, CDR1 is MDHEN, CDR2 SYDVKM. V was clipped by 2 bases and J by 4 bases, with 8 bases between them. The specimen sequenced was PBMCs or T cells enriched from blood (not recorded which). The V and J genes are TRBV28 and TRBJ1-2, with unresolved D. This clonotype was obtained from a woman aged 50 to 60 who had recovered from COVID-19. CDR3 nucleotide sequence: TGTGCCAGCAGTTTAATTCCGGTCTATGGCTACACCTTC. As protein: CASSLIPVYGYTF.